The sequence of this TCR beta chain was determined in a study of brain T cells in children with intractable seizures (dated by TCRdb to the early 2020s). Study-level background: A NanoString immunology panel was first used to screen resected brain tissue from about 53 pediatric epilepsy surgery cases for immune gene transcripts. Of the roughly 12 selected surgery cases, pre-surgery blood was also sequenced for eight, so four had brain tissue only. General findings and caveats noted by the study authors: Because pre- and post-surgery blood were sequenced to different depths, clones absent from the pre-surgery sample may reflect undersampling. The patients' HCMV serostatus was not known, and viral specificity was inferred solely from CDR3 sequence similarity.

The immunoSEQ assay was used to generate TCR beta chain sequences from genomic DNA. The authors' pipeline ran thus. Any CDR3 sequence that did not begin with the conserved framework cysteine at position 104 was removed by hand. To get clonality, the normalized Shannon's Diversity Index was subtracted from one, giving values from 0 (maximal diversity) to 1 (oligoclonal). Chi-squared comparison-of-proportions tests were used to check whether the frequency of the same CDR3 differed between samples, for example brain versus blood. Public clonotypes were identified by searching immuneACCESS, and similarity to known antiviral clonotypes was assessed with the VDJdb browser. Entries here come from immuneACCESS through TCRdb and include only in-frame sequences with V and J called. Some clones fail to appear in such tables; in the studies checked, an unresolved V gene covers under half of the shortfall, and the cause of the remainder is unknown. For V, J and clone size, that table is used; D and trimming come from the DNA. The sample has under 400,000 clones on record, about 93% of them singletons. The ten largest account for approximately 5% of the sample.

About this clone itself: Its antigen is unknown. Within one base of it there is no much larger clone, and no base qualities were kept.

This specimen's time point label, interpreted: blood from clinic visit 5 months post-surgery; TSC patient then seizure free. The surgery cases with the highest brain T cell transcript signatures were chosen for TCR beta chain sequencing of brain tissue, and also of blood when blood was available. Before surgery, the patients had been given at least one anti-epileptic drug. The TCR-sequenced patients were children whose drug-resistant epilepsy was caused by tuberous sclerosis complex, focal cortical dysplasia, Rasmussen encephalitis or hemimegalencephaly. The Monarch genomic DNA purification kit was used to extract bulk genomic DNA from unsorted brain tissue and whole blood. The receptor comes from a boy under two years old with tuberous sclerosis and intractable seizures. This sample comprised peripheral blood, obtained about 5 months after surgery.

The nucleotide sequence is given as TGTGCCAGCAGCTATGGGGGGGTAATATCGGGAGGCTACACCTTC. This translates into CASSYGGVISGGYTF. The chain employs TRBV9 and TRBJ1-2; TRBD1 is possibly the D segment (5 matching bases). From the cysteine up to the phenylalanine, the CDR3 has a length of 15 residues. The entry retains the CDR3 DNA only, 45 bases that are in frame from base 1. CDR1 SGDLS and CDR2 YYNGEE were looked up in the germline V gene. V loses 4 bases, J loses 8 bases, and the germline ends lie 21 bases apart. Here the CDR3 is joined to the reference TRBV9 and TRBJ1-2 genes, and the full variable domain is: DSGVTQTPKHLITATGQRVTLRCSPRSGDLSVYWYQQSLDQGLQFLIQYYNGEERAKGNILERFSAQQFPDLHSELNLSSLELGDSALYFCASSYGGVISGGYTFGSGTRLTVV.